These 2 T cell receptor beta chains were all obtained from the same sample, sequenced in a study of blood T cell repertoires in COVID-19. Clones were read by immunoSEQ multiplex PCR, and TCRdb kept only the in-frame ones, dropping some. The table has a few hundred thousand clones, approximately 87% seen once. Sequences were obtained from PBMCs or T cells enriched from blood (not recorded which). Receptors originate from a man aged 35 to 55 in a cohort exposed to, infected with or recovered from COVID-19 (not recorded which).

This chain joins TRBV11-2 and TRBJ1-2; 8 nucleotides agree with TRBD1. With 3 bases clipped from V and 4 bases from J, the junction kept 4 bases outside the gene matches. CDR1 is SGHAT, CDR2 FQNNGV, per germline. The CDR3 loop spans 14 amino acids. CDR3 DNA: TGTGCCAGCAGCTTTACGGACAGGGCCTATGGCTACACCTTC. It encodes CASSFTDRAYGYTF.

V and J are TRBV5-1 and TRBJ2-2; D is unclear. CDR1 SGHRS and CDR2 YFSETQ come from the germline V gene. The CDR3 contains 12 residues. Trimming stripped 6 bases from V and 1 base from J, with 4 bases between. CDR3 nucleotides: TGCGCCAGCATAAAGAACACCGGGGAGCTGTTTTTT. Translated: CASIKNTGELFF.